This T cell receptor beta chain was documented in a study of Graves' ophthalmopathy and Graves' hyperthyroidism. Concerning this clonotype itself: Its target is unknown.

Findings of the study overall: The model predicted ophthalmopathy progression with 65% to 71% sensitivity and 72.22% specificity.

RNA transcripts served as template for amplifying TCR beta CDR3 sequences. In the first round, RT-PCR was carried out with HTBI primers, and a multiplex PCR formed the second round. TCRdb independently ran MiXCR on the multiplex PCR reads; one entry per CDR3 protein. The table shows some 240,000 distinct CDR3 sequences, with approximately 42% occurring only once. The origin of this receptor is an adult man with Graves' ophthalmopathy. Sequenced sample: peripheral blood.

The CDR3 protein is CASTPGGSGALRETQYF. The CDR3 DNA reads TGTGCCAGCACCCCAGGGGGTAGCGGGGCATTGCGAGAGACCCAGTACTTC. J is TRBJ2-5 and V is TRBV9; a weak D match, TRBD2 (8 bases). Germline CDR1 and CDR2: SGDLS and YYNGEE. Trimming removed 6 bases at V and 4 bases at J, with 25 bases between. This CDR3 comprises 17 residues.